Listed below are T cell receptor beta chains from one sample, sequenced in a study of memory CD4+ T cells and cytomegalovirus serostatus. Using immunoSEQ multiplex PCR, the repertoire was profiled, and TCRdb retains in-frame clones only, with some absent. The sample lists about 64,000 clones, 77% occurring once. Sequencing used memory CD4+ T cells from blood. These receptors all come from an adult in good health and CMV-seronegative. Each CDR3 is given with its conserved first and last residue.

V gene: TRBV29-1
CDR3 protein: CSVQPSTNTGELFF

V gene: TRBV6-5
CDR3 protein: CASSLGGHMTDTQYF

V gene: TRBV27
CDR3 protein: CASSFLASGRAHEQYF

V gene: TRBV2
CDR3 protein: CASSTSGRVSTDTQYF

V gene: TRBV2
CDR3 protein: CASESAGVQFF

V gene: TRBV5-8
CDR3 protein: CASSPIAGPNQPQHF

V gene: TRBV28
CDR3 protein: CASAGGGYNEQFF

V gene: TRBV18
CDR3 protein: CASSPTGTSGGALTGTQYF

V gene: TRBV30
CDR3 protein: CAWSMLQGQSYEQYF

V gene: TRBV7-8
CDR3 protein: CASSMRGETQYF

V gene: TRBV18
CDR3 protein: CASSPLAAGGAGTEAFF

V gene: TRBV11-2
CDR3 protein: CASSLEADRGQPQHF

V gene: TRBV7-9
CDR3 protein: CASSLAGGARNQPQHF

V gene: TRBV2
CDR3 protein: CASNGGRGRQVGNEQFF

V gene: TRBV19
CDR3 protein: CASSRQNTEAFF

V gene: TRBV7-3
CDR3 protein: CASSLAGPTGVGTGELFF

V gene: TRBV2
CDR3 protein: CASRRDTGGYGYTF

V gene: TRBV18
CDR3 protein: CASSPRPRGQFYGYTF

V gene: TRBV9
CDR3 protein: CASSVGQGTNTGELFF

V gene: TRBV5-4
CDR3 protein: CASSLWGETQYF

V gene: TRBV5-1
CDR3 protein: CASSRNTGRGMGETQYF

V gene: TRBV6-6
CDR3 protein: CASSFSGISYEQYF

V gene: TRBV30
CDR3 protein: CAWNGDANYGYTF

V gene: TRBV5-1
CDR3 protein: CASSSGTMNTEAFF

V gene: TRBV4-2
CDR3 protein: CASSQRLAGGPETQYF

V gene: TRBV6-6
CDR3 protein: CASSNTGTSDTGELFF

V gene: TRBV29-1
CDR3 protein: CSAALRGPLQETQYF

V gene: TRBV10-3
CDR3 protein: CATTPYKTGSTDTQYF

V gene: TRBV4-2
CDR3 protein: CASSQEGNEQFF

V gene: TRBV6-1
CDR3 protein: CASSADRQREAFF

V gene: TRBV6-1
CDR3 protein: CASSEWTGGYGYTF

V gene: TRBV28
CDR3 protein: CASGTSGTGNTIYF

V gene: TRBV5-1
CDR3 protein: CASREQGGETQYF

V gene: TRBV6-6
CDR3 protein: CASSRGWEGGYTF

V gene: TRBV28
CDR3 protein: CASSLTRGEQYF

V gene: TRBV5-1
CDR3 protein: CASSSDVLQETQYF

V gene: TRBV19
CDR3 protein: CASHRGGTWDTQYF

V gene: TRBV7-8
CDR3 protein: CASSFGTAGSSYEQYF

V gene: TRBV7-3
CDR3 protein: CASSRNGGQETQYF

V gene: TRBV5-1
CDR3 protein: CASSLAGFSGNTIYF

V gene: TRBV19
CDR3 protein: CASSRGISDTQYF

V gene: TRBV9
CDR3 protein: CASSQRGEINAYEQYF